Each of the 29 T cell receptor beta chains below was sequenced from the same sample in a study of OX40 agonist ivuxolimab in advanced cancers. The data were produced by immunoSEQ multiplex PCR, yet TCRdb's version contains in-frame clones alone and is incomplete. Here the sample spans about 72,000 clones, 65% to 85% being singletons. The sample here was CD4+ or CD8+ T cells sorted from blood, taken in a trial of the OX40 agonist ivuxolimab. The source of these receptors is an adult with an advanced solid tumor such as melanoma, head and neck, liver or kidney cancer.

This clone was seen once. The chain joins TRBV6-6 to TRBJ2-7, with D perhaps matching TRBD1 or TRBD2 (7 bases each). CDR1 and CDR2 (germline): MNHNY, SVGAGI (reference sequence). This CDR3 comprises 15 residues. The V end lost 2 bases, the J end lost 2 bases, and 13 bases lay between the germline ends. The CDR3 DNA reads as TGTGCCAGCAGTTACCGGGCAGGGGGGGCCTACGAGCAGTACTTC. Residues: CASSYRAGGAYEQYF.

This rearrangement joins TRBV7-8 to TRBJ2-5; maybe TRBD2 (6 bases). The germline V and J ends were trimmed by 5 bases and 5 bases, with 15 bases remaining between them. The CDR3 runs to 14 residues. From germline, CDR1 is SGHVS and CDR2 FQNEAQ. The CDR3 here is CASSQGTGLETQYF. Written as DNA, the CDR3 is TGTGCCAGCAGCCAAGGGACGGGACTGGAGACCCAGTACTTC.

The V and J genes are TRBV19 and TRBJ1-3; D might be TRBD1 (5 bases). The germline CDR1 and CDR2 sequences are LNHDA and SQIVND (reference sequence). The V gene lost 7 bases and the J gene lost 9 bases, with 16 bases spanning the gap. CDR3 length: 13 amino acids. DNA for the CDR3: TGTGCCAGTACCTACACGGAAAGGGGCACCATATATTTT. This translates into CASTYTERGTIYF. The full variable domain, rest sourced from reference TRBV19 and TRBJ1-3, is DGGITQSPKYLFRKEGQNVTLSCEQNLNHDAMYWYRQDPGQGLRLIYYSQIVNDFQKGDIAEGYSVSREKKESFPLTVTSAQKNPTAFYLCASTYTERGTIYFGEGSWLTVV.

The V gene is TRBV6-1, the J gene TRBJ2-6; possible D gene TRBD2, 6 bases. In germline, CDR1 is MNHNS, CDR2 SASEGT. V was clipped by 2 bases and J by 1 base, with 6 bases between them. The CDR3 runs to 15 residues. The CDR3 here is CASSERGSGANVLTF. CDR3 nucleotides: TGTGCCAGCAGTGAACGGGGGTCTGGGGCCAACGTCCTGACTTTC.

The V and J genes are TRBV6-5 and TRBJ1-2; D gene ambiguous. Trimming removed 7 bases from V and 8 bases from J, with 17 bases in between. This CDR3 is built from 13 residues. CDR1 MNHEY and CDR2 SVGAGI come from the germline V gene. The CDR3 DNA is TGTGCCAGCACAAACCGAAAAGGGCAGGGCTACACCTTC. Translation gives CASTNRKGQGYTF.

This clone was found once. The chain recombines TRBV5-1 with TRBJ2-1; 8 bases are a match to TRBD2. The CDR3 runs 15 residues. Germline loops: CDR1 SGHRS, CDR2 YFSETQ. J was trimmed by 2 bases and V by 5 bases; bases with no gene match: 6. The CDR3 DNA follows: TGCGCCAGCAGGATCCAAGCGGGAGCCTACAATGAGCAGTTCTTC. This sequence encodes CASRIQAGAYNEQFF.

This clone was recorded once. The CDR3 region has the DNA TGTGCCAGCAGCTACTACCGGGACAGGACTTCAGATACGCAGTATTTT. This codes for CASSYYRDRTSDTQYF. The chain carries TRBV5-4 and TRBJ2-3; TRBD1 matches 8 bases. V dropped 3 bases and J dropped 4; count of bases not matched to a gene: 10. This CDR3 is 16 amino acids long. Germline assignment: CDR1 SGHNT and CDR2 YYREEE (reference sequence).

The chain links TRBV11-2 to TRBJ2-7; TRBD2 matches 12 bases. The CDR3 spans 17 residues. The trim removed 5 bases at V and 5 bases at J, leaving 13 bases unmatched. Germline CDR1 reads SGHAT; CDR2 reads FQNNGV. The CDR3 DNA sequence: TGTGCCAGCAGCCCCACCCCTAGCGGGAGGGCCGGGAACGAGCAGTACTTC. This gives the protein CASSPTPSGRAGNEQYF. The whole variable domain, remainder taken from reference TRBV11-2 and TRBJ2-7, is EAGVAQSPRYKIIEKRQSVAFWCNPISGHATLYWYQQILGQGPKLLIQFQNNGVVDDSQLPKDRFSAERLKGVDSTLKIQPAKLEDSAVYLCASSPTPSGRAGNEQYFGPGTRLTVT.

This clone appeared a single time. The rearrangement joins TRBV14 to TRBJ1-2, with 9 bases aligning to TRBD1. The germline V gene has CDR1 SGHDN and CDR2 FVKESK. This CDR3 is built from 14 residues. V was pared by 6 bases and J by 8 bases, with 10 bases of the junction left unmatched. CDR3 sequence (DNA): TGTGCCAGCAGTCGGCCAGGACAGGGGCTCGGCTACACCTTC. The encoded protein is CASSRPGQGLGYTF.

This sequence joins TRBV14 and TRBJ1-1, with D unclear. Germline V gene lookup returns CDR1 SGHDN and CDR2 FVKESK. The V and J ends lost 0 bases and 5 bases respectively, with 13 bases between them. The CDR3 consists of 15 residues. CDR3 protein: CASSQDFHPGTEAFF. CDR3 sequence (DNA): TGTGCCAGCAGCCAAGATTTTCATCCGGGAACTGAAGCTTTCTTT.

This clone has just one count. The chain employs TRBV27 and TRBJ2-1, with TRBD1 matching 9 bases. Looked up from germline, CDR1 is MNHEY and CDR2 is SMNVEV (reference sequence). Losses at the gene ends were 6 bases for V and 5 bases for J; bases not matched to a gene: 5. CDR3 size: 14 residues. Written as DNA, the CDR3 is TGTGCCAGCAGCTGGGGACAGGGTAACAATGAGCAGTTCTTC. As protein: CASSWGQGNNEQFF.

V and J are TRBV12-5 and TRBJ1-3, with 7 bases identical to TRBD1. The V gene end was trimmed by 6 bases and the J gene end by 2 bases; junction bases not matched to a gene: 4. The V gene's germline CDR1 is LGHNT and CDR2 FRNRAP. This CDR3 is 14 amino acids long. The CDR3 region is CASGQGNPGNTIYF. The CDR3 DNA reads TGTGCTAGTGGACAGGGGAATCCTGGAAACACCATATATTTT.

V is TRBV19 and J is TRBJ1-5; 7 bases match TRBD1. Germline V gene data show CDR1 as LNHDA and CDR2 as SQIVND (reference sequence). V trimming: 0 bases; J trimming: 7 bases; junction bases outside the gene matches: 9. The length of the CDR3 is 16 residues. This CDR3 reads CASSIDGDSYYQPQHF. CDR3 bases: TGTGCCAGTAGTATAGATGGGGACAGTTATTACCAGCCCCAGCATTTT.

The table lists this clone with a few counts. This chain uses TRBV19 with TRBJ1-1, with unresolved D. The CDR3 runs to 12 residues. Trimming removed 7 bases from V and 0 bases from J, with 6 bases in between. Germline V gene lookup returns CDR1 LNHDA and CDR2 SQIVND (reference sequence). The CDR3 loop is CASKTMNTEAFF. CDR3 in DNA: TGTGCCAGTAAAACGATGAACACTGAAGCTTTCTTT.

V is TRBV6-1 and J is TRBJ2-2; D might be TRBD2 (6 bases). Between the trimmed V and J ends, which lost 4 bases and 6 bases, there was a span of 12 bases. Germline CDR1 MNHNS, CDR2 SASEGT. This CDR3 is built from 14 residues. This CDR3 is CASSGGLEAGELFF. CDR3 coding DNA: TGTGCCAGCAGTGGGGGACTGGAGGCCGGGGAGCTGTTTTTT.

The chain links TRBV6-5 to TRBJ1-2; a weak D match, TRBD1 (5 bases). Between the trimmed V and J ends, which lost 6 bases and 0 bases, there was a span of 11 bases. Germline CDR1 reads MNHEY; CDR2 reads SVGAGI. The CDR3 runs 14 residues. The CDR3 DNA follows: TGTGCCAGCAGGCCAGGGCAATCTAACTATGGCTACACCTTC. Translated, it gives CASRPGQSNYGYTF.

The V gene is TRBV4-1, the J gene TRBJ2-6, with unresolved D. The V gene's germline CDR1 is MGHRA and CDR2 YSYEKL. Trimming cost V 3 bases and J 0 bases, with 9 bases left between them. The CDR3 consists of 16 residues. The CDR3 sequence is CASSQAQTSGANVLTF. The CDR3 nucleotides are TGCGCCAGCAGCCAGGCCCAGACCTCTGGGGCCAACGTCCTGACTTTC.

This chain uses TRBV6-6 with TRBJ1-6, with a weak D call TRBD1 (5 bases). The CDR3 length is 12 residues. Germline CDR1 reads MNHNY; CDR2 reads SVGAGI (reference sequence). Trimming cost V 6 bases and J 11 bases, with 11 bases left between them. The CDR3: CASSRDDTPLHF. As DNA, the CDR3 is TGTGCCAGCAGCCGGGACGATACACCCCTCCACTTT.

This clone was seen just once. The V call is TRBV9, the J call TRBJ2-6, with D possibly called TRBD1 or TRBD2 (5 bases each). The V gene lost 4 bases and the J gene lost 0 bases, with 14 bases spanning the gap. Germline V gene lookup returns CDR1 SGDLS and CDR2 YYNGEE. CDR3 size: 17 residues. Written as DNA, the CDR3 is TGTGCCAGCAGCAAGCCGGGACCATCCTCTGGGGCCAACGTCCTGACTTTC. Translation: CASSKPGPSSGANVLTF.

This chain connects TRBV19 to TRBJ2-3; D might be TRBD1 (6 bases). V was clipped by 5 bases and J by 0 bases, with 12 bases between them. This CDR3 contains 15 residues. Per the germline V gene, CDR1 is LNHDA and CDR2 is SQIVND (reference sequence). In DNA form, the CDR3 reads TGTGCCAGTAGTCAAGGGACAATAAGCACAGATACGCAGTATTTT. Translating gives CASSQGTISTDTQYF.

The rearrangement joins TRBV7-9 to TRBJ2-2; maybe TRBD1 (5 bases). Germline loops: CDR1 SEHNR, CDR2 FQNEAQ (reference sequence). The CDR3 extends over 16 amino acids. V was pared by 2 bases and J by 2 bases, with 12 bases between. DNA of the CDR3: TGTGCCAGCAGCTTATGGCGCGACAGAAACACCGGGGAGCTGTTTTTT. Protein product: CASSLWRDRNTGELFF. The variable domain in full, completed from reference TRBV7-9 and TRBJ2-2, reads DTGVSQNPRHKITKRGQNVTFRCDPISEHNRLYWYRQTLGQGPEFLTYFQNEAQLEKSRLLSDRFSAERPKGSFSTLEIQRTEQGDSAMYLCASSLWRDRNTGELFFGEGSRLTVL.

J is TRBJ2-7 and V is TRBV7-8; D gene unclear. V was shortened by 0 bases and J by 4 bases, with 13 bases between the two germline ends. In germline, CDR1 is SGHVS, CDR2 FQNEAQ. The CDR3 runs 15 residues. The CDR3 DNA reads as TGTGCCAGCAGCTTAGCGGGATCCTCGAATTACGAGCAGTACTTC. Translated, it gives CASSLAGSSNYEQYF.

This chain joins TRBV4-2 and TRBJ1-3; 10 nucleotides match TRBD1. The CDR3 totals 17 residues. CDR1 and CDR2 from the germline V gene are LGHNA and YNFKEQ. The junction had 12 bases not matched to a gene; V was cut back by 1 base and J by 9 bases. The CDR3 here is CASSQVGLTGGRGTIYF. DNA for the CDR3: TGTGCCAGCAGCCAAGTGGGCTTGACAGGGGGCCGGGGCACCATATATTTT.

V usage is TRBV7-3 and J usage is TRBJ1-2; D remains unclear. Trimming pared 3 bases from V and 7 bases from J, leaving 12 bases between. There are 13 residues in the CDR3. CDR1 and CDR2 from the germline V gene are SGHTA and FQGTGA. The CDR3 loop reads CASSFDPSFGYTF. The CDR3 DNA reads TGTGCCAGCAGCTTTGATCCCTCGTTTGGCTACACCTTC.

The chain uses TRBV29-1 and TRBJ2-7, with 7 bases matching TRBD1. This CDR3 contains 13 residues. The ends lost 6 bases at V and 6 bases at J; junction bases unmatched: 11. Germline V gene sequence: CDR1 SQVTM, CDR2 ANQGSEA. The CDR3 sequence is CSVSGGPLSEQYF. In DNA form, the CDR3 reads TGCAGCGTATCAGGGGGTCCCCTTTCCGAGCAGTACTTC.

In its sample, this clone was seen once. The chain uses TRBV6-5 and TRBJ1-4; perhaps TRBD1 as D (6 bases). Trimming took 4 bases from V and 5 from J, leaving 11 bases between them. Germline assignment: CDR1 MNHEY and CDR2 SVGAGI. The CDR3 spans 14 residues. CDR3 nucleotide sequence: TGTGCCAGCAGTTTTGGACAGCTAAATGAAAAACTGTTTTTT. This encodes CASSFGQLNEKLFF.

This clone was counted a few times. The chain joins TRBV7-9 to TRBJ2-7; 7 nucleotides match TRBD1. The CDR3 length is 12 residues. Per germline, CDR1 SEHNR and CDR2 FQNEAQ (reference sequence). Trimming removed 5 bases from V and 9 bases from J; junction bases left unmatched: 7. The CDR3 DNA is TGTGCCAGCAGCCCTCGACAGGGCGTGCAGTACTTC. Amino acids: CASSPRQGVQYF.

The chain combines TRBV19 with TRBJ2-4, with 10 positions matching TRBD2. V lost 2 bases and J lost 15; bases outside the gene matches: 7. The CDR3 totals 13 residues. CDR1 is LNHDA and CDR2 is SQIVND in the germline V gene (reference sequence). The CDR3 protein is CASSISSGRGWYF. DNA for the CDR3: TGTGCCAGTAGTATATCTAGCGGGAGAGGGTGGTACTTC.

The chain uses TRBV18 and TRBJ1-1, with TRBD1 as a possible D gene (5 bases). CDR1 is KGHSH and CDR2 is LQKENI in the germline V gene. With 0 bases removed from V and 3 bases from J, the gap between germline ends came to 11 bases. This CDR3 contains 15 residues. CDR3 sequence reads: CASSPPSIGDTEAFF. The CDR3 coding sequence is TGTGCCAGCTCACCACCGAGCATAGGGGACACTGAAGCTTTCTTT.